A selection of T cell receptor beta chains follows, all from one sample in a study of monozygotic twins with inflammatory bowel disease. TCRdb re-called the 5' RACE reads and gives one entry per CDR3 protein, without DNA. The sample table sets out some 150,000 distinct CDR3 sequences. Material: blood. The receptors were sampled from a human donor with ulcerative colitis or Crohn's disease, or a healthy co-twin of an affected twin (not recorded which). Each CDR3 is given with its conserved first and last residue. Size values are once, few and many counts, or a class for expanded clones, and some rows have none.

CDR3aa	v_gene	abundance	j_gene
CAISDPGTGAPVPDEQYF	TRBV10-3	-	TRBJ2-7
CASSFSSQGIEFF	TRBV11-1	-	TRBJ2-1
CASSFGSSFQETQYF	TRBV11-2	-	TRBJ2-5
CASSPFGLNYEQYF	TRBV14	-	TRBJ2-7
CASRDLLTSYNEQFF	TRBV19	-	TRBJ2-1
CASSQVGSGANVLTF	TRBV7-8	-	TRBJ2-6
CASSLYPGQGWRDEKLFF	TRBV27	-	TRBJ1-4
CASSLKAGADTIYF	TRBV7-9	-	TRBJ1-3
CASSGPVVNEQFF	TRBV28	-	TRBJ2-1
CASSLGRENPYNEQFF	TRBV5-4	-	TRBJ2-1
CSATGQGMRVGQPQHF	TRBV20-1	-	TRBJ1-5
CASSMGQGDQPQHF	TRBV19	-	TRBJ1-5
CASSLKARGGLVSYNEQFF	TRBV11-2	-	TRBJ2-1
CASSLGTGAYNEQFF	TRBV5-1	-	TRBJ2-1
CSARGGTGGSAGAPYEQYF	TRBV20-1	medium-sized	TRBJ2-7
CASSLGAGANVLTF	TRBV5-1	-	TRBJ2-6
CASSQLGQGGYEQYF	TRBV7-8	-	TRBJ2-7
CSARDSPGSYNSPLHF	TRBV20-1	-	TRBJ1-6
CASSLAALRYGYTF	TRBV7-9	-	TRBJ1-2
CSGRGSDRGDTQYF	TRBV20-1	-	TRBJ2-3
CSANRDRGNTEAFF	TRBV20-1	-	TRBJ1-1
CASSVQGGNTGELFF	TRBV5-6	-	TRBJ2-2
CASRPLWGGSYNEQFF	TRBV27	-	TRBJ2-1
CASSLEAGSGELFF	TRBV11-2	-	TRBJ2-2
CSAREEGAIRNTIYF	TRBV20-1	-	TRBJ1-3
CASSSIGVLREVQSGELFF	TRBV28	-	TRBJ2-2
CASSDGGKNIQYF	TRBV2	-	TRBJ2-4
CAIRQGNTSTDTQYF	TRBV10-3	-	TRBJ2-3
CASRLAGPYEQYF	TRBV7-9	-	TRBJ2-7
CASSPSQGWRSPLHF	TRBV6-1	-	TRBJ1-6
CASSERQGGGQYF	TRBV21-1	-	TRBJ2-7
CSAPLNTEAFF	TRBV20-1	-	TRBJ1-1
CASRKGQGAGYEQYF	TRBV27	-	TRBJ2-7
CASSLPPGQARGEQYF	TRBV5-1	-	TRBJ2-7
CASSRGNENTEAFF	TRBV5-4	-	TRBJ1-1
CASSEGLGGFNQPQHF	TRBV2	-	TRBJ1-5
CASSFFQETQYF	TRBV7-6	-	TRBJ2-5
CASRTGGAGTDTQYF	TRBV28	-	TRBJ2-3
CASSEATGGPDTQYF	TRBV6-1	-	TRBJ2-3
CASSTGRAYEQYF	TRBV7-9	-	TRBJ2-7
CASSLALGQGETQYF	TRBV7-6	-	TRBJ2-5
CASSLGQRGSPSYGYTF	TRBV7-2	-	TRBJ1-2